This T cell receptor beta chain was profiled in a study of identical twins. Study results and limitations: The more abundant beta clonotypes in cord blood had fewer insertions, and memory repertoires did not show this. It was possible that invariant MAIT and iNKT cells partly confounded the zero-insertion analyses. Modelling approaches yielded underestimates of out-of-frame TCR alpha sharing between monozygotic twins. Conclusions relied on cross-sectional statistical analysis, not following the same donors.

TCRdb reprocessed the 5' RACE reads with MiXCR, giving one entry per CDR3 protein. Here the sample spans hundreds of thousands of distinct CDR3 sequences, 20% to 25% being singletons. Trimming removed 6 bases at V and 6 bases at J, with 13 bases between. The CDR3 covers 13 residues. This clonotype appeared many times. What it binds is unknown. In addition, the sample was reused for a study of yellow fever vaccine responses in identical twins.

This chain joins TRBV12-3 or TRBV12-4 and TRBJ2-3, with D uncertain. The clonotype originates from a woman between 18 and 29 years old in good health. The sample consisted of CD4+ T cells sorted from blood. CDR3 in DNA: TGTGCCAGCAGCTCATCCAGAGCTGATACGCAGTATTTT. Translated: CASSSSRADTQYF.